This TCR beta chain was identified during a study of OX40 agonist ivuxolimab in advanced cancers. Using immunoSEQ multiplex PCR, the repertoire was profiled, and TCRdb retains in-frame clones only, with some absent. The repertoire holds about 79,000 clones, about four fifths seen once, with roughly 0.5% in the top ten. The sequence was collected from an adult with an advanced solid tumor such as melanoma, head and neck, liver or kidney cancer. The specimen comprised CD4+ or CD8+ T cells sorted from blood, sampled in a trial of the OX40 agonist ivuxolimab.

For the CDR3, the DNA is TGCAGCGTTGAAATGGGGACAGGGTTCTCAGATGGCTACACCTTC. As protein: CSVEMGTGFSDGYTF. The chain links TRBV29-1 to TRBJ1-2, with 9 positions matching TRBD1. Trimming removed 2 bases from V and 6 bases from J; junction bases left unmatched: 10. This CDR3 comprises 15 residues. CDR1 is SQVTM and CDR2 is ANQGSEA in the germline V gene.